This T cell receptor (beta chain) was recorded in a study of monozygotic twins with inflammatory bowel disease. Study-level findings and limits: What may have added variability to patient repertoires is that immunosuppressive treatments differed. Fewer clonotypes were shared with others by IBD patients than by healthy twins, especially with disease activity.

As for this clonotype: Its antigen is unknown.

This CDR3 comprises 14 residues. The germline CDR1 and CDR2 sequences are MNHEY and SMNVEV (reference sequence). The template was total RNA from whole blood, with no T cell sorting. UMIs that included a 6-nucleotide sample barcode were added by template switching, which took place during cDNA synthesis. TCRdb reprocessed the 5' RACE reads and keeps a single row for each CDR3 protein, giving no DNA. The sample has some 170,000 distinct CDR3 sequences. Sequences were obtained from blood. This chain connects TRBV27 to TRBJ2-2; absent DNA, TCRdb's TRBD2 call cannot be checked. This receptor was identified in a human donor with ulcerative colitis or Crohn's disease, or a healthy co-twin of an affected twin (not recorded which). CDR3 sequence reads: CASSFRLPIGELFF.